A selection of T cell receptor beta chains follows, all from one sample in a study of blood T cell repertoires in COVID-19. Assay used: immunoSEQ multiplex PCR; TCRdb lists only in-frame clones, some missing. The table lists tens of thousands of clones, roughly 89% of them singletons, with roughly 6.8% in the top ten. The sequenced material came from peripheral blood. The source is a woman aged 45-59 years with acute or convalescent COVID-19. The CDR3 runs from the conserved cysteine through the conserved F or W. A D gene is named only where the DNA matches it firmly.

d_gene: -
j_gene: TRBJ1-6
v_gene: TRBV27
CDR3nt: TGTGCCAGCAGTGCCGAGGAGGCTTTTAATTCACCCCTCCACTTT
CDR3aa: CASSAEEAFNSPLHF

d_gene: -
j_gene: TRBJ1-3
v_gene: TRBV15
CDR3nt: TGTGCCACCAGCCGCCGGGGGGCCTCTGGAAACACCATATATTTT
CDR3aa: CATSRRGASGNTIYF

d_gene: -
j_gene: TRBJ2-1
v_gene: TRBV19
CDR3nt: TGTGCCAGTAACCCTGTGGTCGGGGTCGGTGTGCAGTTCTTC
CDR3aa: CASNPVVGVGVQFF

d_gene: -
j_gene: TRBJ2-1
v_gene: TRBV21-1
CDR3nt: TGTGCCAGCAGCAAAGCGGGGGGTAGCGGGGTCAACAATGAGCAGTTCTTC
CDR3aa: CASSKAGGSGVNNEQFF

d_gene: -
j_gene: TRBJ2-3
v_gene: TRBV24-1
CDR3nt: TGTGCCACCAGCACAGAGAGGACAAGCACAGATACGCAGTATTTT
CDR3aa: CATSTERTSTDTQYF

d_gene: TRBD1
j_gene: TRBJ2-3
v_gene: TRBV5-8
CDR3nt: TGTGCCAGCATCATGACAGGGTGGACAGATACGCAGTATTTT
CDR3aa: CASIMTGWTDTQYF

d_gene: TRBD1
j_gene: TRBJ2-7
v_gene: TRBV10-3
CDR3nt: TGTGCCGGAGGGCGGACAGGGTCGTATGAGCAGTACTTC
CDR3aa: CAGGRTGSYEQYF

d_gene: -
j_gene: TRBJ1-4
v_gene: TRBV5-4
CDR3nt: TGTGCCAGCAGCTTGGCCGGGGGAGATAATGAAAAACTGTTTTTT
CDR3aa: CASSLAGGDNEKLFF

d_gene: TRBD2
j_gene: TRBJ2-1
v_gene: TRBV5-8
CDR3nt: TGTGCCAGCAGCAAAGGTAGCGGGGGAGTCGGGGATGAGCAGTTCTTC
CDR3aa: CASSKGSGGVGDEQFF

d_gene: -
j_gene: TRBJ2-2
v_gene: TRBV30
CDR3nt: TGTGCCTGGGGGCGGGGTAACACCGGGGAGCTGTTTTTT
CDR3aa: CAWGRGNTGELFF

d_gene: -
j_gene: TRBJ1-2
v_gene: TRBV7-3
CDR3nt: TGTGCCAGCAGACCCAGCGGGGAGGGAGGTTATGGCTACACCTTC
CDR3aa: CASRPSGEGGYGYTF

d_gene: -
j_gene: TRBJ1-3
v_gene: TRBV2
CDR3nt: TGTGCCAGCAGACCGGCGGGGGCGGGAGGAAACACCATATATTTT
CDR3aa: CASRPAGAGGNTIYF

d_gene: -
j_gene: TRBJ1-5
v_gene: TRBV27
CDR3nt: TGTGCCAGGGAGGGAAGTCAGCCCCAGCATTTT
CDR3aa: CAREGSQPQHF

d_gene: TRBD1
j_gene: TRBJ1-1
v_gene: TRBV18
CDR3nt: TGTGCCAGCTCACTTCGGACAGGGGGGGACACTGAAGCTTTCTTT
CDR3aa: CASSLRTGGDTEAFF